This is a list of T cell receptor beta chains from one sample in a study of radiotherapy plus CTLA-4 blockade in lung cancer. Data came from immunoSEQ multiplex PCR; TCRdb stores just in-frame clones and leaves some out. The repertoire holds more than 80,000 clones, more than 75% seen once, with roughly 2.3% in the top ten. Sequences were derived from peripheral blood, sampled from a patient treated with radiotherapy plus ipilimumab. The origin of the receptors is a human donor with non-small cell lung cancer that progressed on radiotherapy plus ipilimumab. Some clones in this sample may be carry-over from other donors' samples. CDR3s include the opening cysteine and the closing phenylalanine or tryptophan. A D gene is named only where the DNA matches it firmly. The listing skips clone size in some rows; elsewhere it reads once, few, many or a size class.

.	TRBV4-3	TRBJ2-2	.	CASSQVFLTVGNTGELFF	TGCGCCAGCAGCCAAGTCTTCCTGACAGTCGGGAACACCGGGGAGCTGTTTTTT
TRBD1	TRBV5-8	TRBJ2-3	.	CASSLRHRGSDTQYF	TGTGCCAGCAGCTTACGGCACAGGGGGTCAGATACGCAGTATTTT
TRBD1	TRBV5-4	TRBJ1-3	.	CASSSGTEGSGNTIYF	TGTGCCAGCAGCTCTGGGACAGAAGGCTCTGGAAACACCATATATTTT
.	TRBV6-5	TRBJ1-3	.	CASTQNSGNTIYF	TGTGCCAGCACTCAAAACAGCGGAAACACCATATATTTT
.	TRBV9	TRBJ2-4	.	CASSARGTPIQYF	TGTGCCAGCAGCGCCAGAGGGACCCCAATTCAGTACTTC
TRBD2	TRBV7-2	TRBJ2-1	.	CASSRTSGGPGSYNEQFF	TGTGCCAGCAGCCGAACTAGCGGGGGCCCTGGCTCCTACAATGAGCAGTTCTTC
.	TRBV29-1	TRBJ1-1	once	CSAPSMDSTEAFF	TGCAGCGCCCCCTCTATGGACAGCACTGAAGCTTTCTTT
TRBD1	TRBV9	TRBJ1-2	.	CASSVGLGRGQDYGYTF	TGTGCCAGCAGCGTAGGGCTAGGAAGGGGGCAGGACTATGGCTACACCTTC
.	TRBV13	TRBJ1-2	.	CASSSTPGFSGYTF	TGTGCCAGCAGCTCCACCCCGGGTTTCTCTGGCTACACCTTC
.	TRBV10-1	TRBJ2-2	few	CASSEPESKNTGELFF	TGCGCCAGCAGTGAACCAGAGTCGAAGAACACCGGGGAGCTGTTTTTT
.	TRBV7-9	TRBJ2-1	.	CASSLAHGAGEPYNEQFF	TGTGCCAGCAGCTTAGCGCATGGGGCAGGGGAACCCTACAATGAGCAGTTCTTC
TRBD1	TRBV4-2	TRBJ2-3	few	CASSQDLQGAPDTQYF	TGTGCCAGCAGCCAAGATTTGCAGGGGGCGCCAGATACGCAGTATTTT
.	TRBV11-1	TRBJ1-1	.	CASSPYAENTEAFF	TGTGCCAGCAGCCCATACGCCGAGAACACTGAAGCTTTCTTT
.	TRBV6-5	TRBJ1-4	.	CASSYNRDQEKLFF	TGTGCCAGCAGTTACAACAGGGATCAGGAAAAACTGTTTTTT
.	TRBV7-2	TRBJ2-7	.	CASSSLGSLSEQYF	TGTGCCAGCAGCTCCCTTGGGTCTCTGAGCGAGCAGTACTTC
.	TRBV7-9	TRBJ1-5	few	CASSLQGNRNQPQHF	TGTGCCAGCAGCTTACAAGGGAATCGCAATCAGCCCCAGCATTTT
.	TRBV5-1	TRBJ1-5	.	CASSPDGNSNQPQHF	TGCGCCAGCAGCCCCGACGGAAATAGCAATCAGCCCCAGCATTTT
TRBD1	TRBV28	TRBJ1-6	.	CASTSDRGSSYNSPLHF	TGTGCCAGCACCTCGGACAGGGGGAGCTCCTATAATTCACCCCTCCACTTT
.	TRBV9	TRBJ2-3	.	CASSVEERITDTQYF	TGTGCCAGCAGCGTAGAGGAGCGGATCACAGATACGCAGTATTTT
.	TRBV9	TRBJ2-2	.	CASTGVSLRLGANTGELFF	TGTGCCAGCACGGGCGTCTCCCTCCGGCTGGGGGCTAACACCGGGGAGCTGTTTTTT
TRBD2	TRBV9	TRBJ2-5	.	CASSVQAGGLQETQYF	TGTGCCAGCAGCGTACAAGCGGGGGGGCTCCAAGAGACCCAGTACTTC
TRBD1	TRBV29-1	TRBJ1-2	.	CSVDMTGGLTGGYTF	TGCAGCGTCGATATGACAGGGGGCTTGACAGGGGGCTACACCTTC
.	TRBV5-6	TRBJ1-2	once	CASSLALGPGGTF	TGTGCCAGCAGCTTGGCCTTAGGGCCGGGAGGCACCTTC
TRBD1	TRBV9	TRBJ2-2	.	CAGSGTGEAGELFF	TGTGCCGGTTCCGGGACAGGGGAGGCCGGGGAGCTGTTTTTT
.	TRBV5-1	TRBJ1-1	.	CASSLQGVNTEAFF	TGCGCCAGCAGCTTGCAGGGAGTGAACACTGAAGCTTTCTTT
.	TRBV7-8	TRBJ2-7	.	CASSLNRQQTYEQYF	TGTGCCAGCAGCCTAAACAGACAGCAGACCTACGAGCAGTACTTC
.	TRBV7-9	TRBJ1-1	.	CASSPTSTNTEAFF	TGTGCCAGCAGCCCTACAAGTACAAACACTGAAGCTTTCTTT
.	TRBV10-3	TRBJ1-2	few	CAITGGEDHYGYTF	TGTGCCATCACGGGGGGGGAGGATCACTATGGCTACACCTTC
.	TRBV18	TRBJ1-6	.	CASSPAGSNSPLHF	TGTGCCAGCTCACCAGCGGGTAGCAATTCACCCCTCCACTTT
.	TRBV15	TRBJ2-2	.	CATRRRRNTGELFF	TGTGCCACCAGGAGGCGCCGGAACACCGGGGAGCTGTTTTTT
.	TRBV15	TRBJ2-3	.	CATSNRSILSTDTQYF	.
.	TRBV19	TRBJ2-5	.	CASSPRQFQETQYF	TGTGCCAGTAGCCCTCGACAGTTCCAAGAGACCCAGTACTTC
TRBD2	TRBV29-1	TRBJ2-1	.	CSALRGGLYNEQFF	TGCAGCGCCTTACGGGGGGGCCTCTACAATGAGCAGTTCTTC
.	TRBV27	TRBJ1-1	.	CASMAGVYTEAFF	TGTGCCAGCATGGCAGGGGTATACACTGAAGCTTTCTTT
.	TRBV6-5	TRBJ1-2	.	CASSRQRTDYGYTF	TGTGCCAGCAGTCGACAACGGACTGATTATGGCTACACCTTC
TRBD1	TRBV7-2	TRBJ1-1	few	CASSFRDRGRKAFF	TGTGCCAGCAGCTTCCGGGACAGGGGGCGCAAAGCTTTCTTT
.	TRBV6-6	TRBJ2-7	.	CASTSGVHEQYF	TGTGCCAGCACGTCAGGGGTCCACGAGCAGTACTTC
.	TRBV11-2	TRBJ2-7	.	CASSLVYGNPYEQYF	TGTGCCAGCAGCTTAGTTTACGGTAATCCCTACGAGCAGTACTTC
TRBD1	TRBV7-7	TRBJ2-5	.	CASSLRPGQGLQETQYF	TGTGCTAGCAGCTTAAGGCCGGGACAGGGACTCCAAGAGACCCAGTACTTC
.	TRBV5-1	TRBJ2-1	.	CASSSSGILPNEQFF	TGCGCCAGCAGCTCATCCGGGATTCTCCCCAATGAGCAGTTCTTC